This T cell receptor beta chain is drawn from a study of shared T cell receptors in the human thymus. The CDR3 sequence is 14 residues long. The V gene's germline CDR1 is SGHDN and CDR2 FVKESK. Trimming shortened V by 3 bases and J by 7 bases, and 15 bases separated the two germline ends. Sequencing was performed with immunoSEQ multiplex PCR; in TCRdb, only in-frame clones are kept and a portion is missing. Of approximately 730,000 clones in the sample, roughly 85% were seen once. There are a few counts of this clone. These data also featured in a second study, about human thymus T cells. That report notes: It was healthy Finnish infants having corrective surgery for congenital heart defects who were the donors. From resections taken during corrective heart surgery, the thymus tissue was obtained. Repertoires sampled from thymus and blood appeared biased in V and J gene usage. Unrelated individuals were reported by related research to share highly overlapping thymic repertoires.

The V call is TRBV14, the J call TRBJ1-2, with D hard to call. The source of this sequence is a girl under three years old with a congenital heart defect. Sequenced material: thymocytes. The CDR3 nucleotides are TGTGCCAGCAGCCAGGCCGTTATCCAATCTGGCTACACCTTC. Translation gives CASSQAVIQSGYTF.